This T cell receptor (beta chain) stems from a study of post-analysis software for immune sequencing data (dated by TCRdb to 2014 to 2015). Broadly, across the study: The recorded disease courses included relapsing-remitting, secondary progressive and progressive-relapsing multiple sclerosis, and some patients had no subtype annotation. A subset of samples was prepared in parallel using single-end sample barcoding, then pooled and co-amplified after Illumina adapter ligation. The patient repertoires were compared against around 11 previously published healthy control repertoires obtained from donors aged 6 to 25 years.

Libraries were constructed by PCR. The instrument was an Illumina HiSeq 2500. To reduce PCR and sequencing biases, unique molecular identifiers were built into the TCR beta cDNA libraries. About 500,000 cDNA molecules were obtained for every 1 to 10 million input T cells, so each molecule roughly corresponded to one T cell. The patient libraries were prepared and sequenced using the same protocol as the earlier healthy control dataset. Samples belonging to the same batch were prepared together, multiplexed and sequenced on a shared HiSeq lane. Turning to the authors' computational methods: Raw barcoded reads were processed with MIGEC, discarding single-read molecular identifier groups before consensus assembly and CDR3 extraction. Clonotype tables were post-analysed with VDJtools, and diversity was normalized by down-sampling all datasets to the smallest sample size. In repertoire overlap clustering, CDR3 amino acid sequences, but not nucleotide sequences, were matched to correct batch-related cross-sample contamination. In TCRdb, the public reads were trimmed at Q25 with fastp and aligned with MiXCR, with productive beta chains retained. When rows share a CDR3 protein, they turn into one entry using the most common DNA and genes. These V and J calls derive from TCRdb rather than the authors' analysis. For this sample there are about 560,000 distinct CDR3 sequences; roughly 40% appear just once. Of the sample, roughly 1.7% is held by the ten largest clones.

CDR1 and CDR2 are read off the germline V gene (reference sequence) as MNHEY and SMNVEV. At the junction V is shortened by 3 bases and J by 0 bases, with 27 bases in between. From the cysteine through the phenylalanine, the CDR3 covers 22 amino acids. CDR3 DNA is the only sequence kept; it has 66 bases, read in frame from the first base. To demonstrate the VDJtools post-analysis software, the study profiled TCR beta repertoires from the peripheral blood of 13 young patients with multiple sclerosis. The multiple sclerosis patients were children and adolescents between 6 and 15 years of age. As concerns this clonotype: Its recognized antigen is unknown. Per-base quality was not reported, and no clone a single base away is much larger than it.

The paper's findings and limits, for the study overall: The multiple sclerosis patient group was slightly younger than the control group. Normalized Chao1 diversity was significantly lower in multiple sclerosis patients than controls, suggesting substantial peripheral T-cell clonal expansion. Strong co-clustering of samples prepared in the same batch was shown by direct clustering with F measure, prompting a batch-effect correction. Roughly 5 TRBV segments, including TRBV5-6, TRBV5-1 and TRBV20-1, were significantly more frequent in patients than controls.

The sequencing sample was made of blood. The TCR was taken from a girl aged 5 to 17 with multiple sclerosis. Here the chain combines TRBV27 and TRBJ1-6, with a tentative D gene TRBD1 over 5 matching bases. DNA sequence: TGTGCCAGCAGTTTGGTCGCGGGGGGAAAGCGCCGGGAAAGCTCCTATAATTCACCCCTCCACTTT. This yields the protein CASSLVAGGKRRESSYNSPLHF.